A selection of T cell receptor beta chains follows, all from one sample in a study of response to subunit inactivated influenza vaccine. From the RT-PCR reads, TCRdb called clonotypes with MiXCR, one entry per CDR3 protein. The data show 200,000 to 300,000 distinct CDR3 sequences, with 10% to 15% seen just once and under 10% held by the top ten. Sequenced material: non-naive T cells sorted from PBMCs, taken roughly 2 weeks before vaccination. The receptors derive from a man in his fifties or sixties who received an inactivated influenza vaccine. CDR3s include the opening cysteine and the closing phenylalanine or tryptophan. A D gene is named only where the DNA matches it firmly. Not every row has a clone size; where given, it reads once, few, many or a size class.

V gene: TRBV6-5
J gene: TRBJ2-3
clone size: few
D gene: .
CDR3 DNA: TGTGCCAGCAGTTACTCTCAGGGGACAGATACGCAGTATTTT
CDR3 protein: CASSYSQGTDTQYF

V gene: TRBV10-3
J gene: TRBJ2-2
clone size: .
D gene: TRBD2
CDR3 DNA: TGTGCCATCACTAGCGGGGACACCGGGGAGCTGTTTTTT
CDR3 protein: CAITSGDTGELFF

V gene: TRBV15
J gene: TRBJ2-2
clone size: many
D gene: TRBD1
CDR3 DNA: TGTGCCACCAGCACCCGGACAGGGGGGGGGGAGCTGTTTTTT
CDR3 protein: CATSTRTGGGELFF

V gene: TRBV4-2
J gene: TRBJ1-4
clone size: few
D gene: TRBD1
CDR3 DNA: TGTGCCAGCAGCGCGGGTCCGGGACAGCGAGGGGAAAAACTGTTTTTT
CDR3 protein: CASSAGPGQRGEKLFF

V gene: TRBV5-1
J gene: TRBJ2-3
clone size: .
D gene: .
CDR3 DNA: TGCGCCAGCAGCTTGTTGACCGGGACGGCCACAGATACGCAGTATTTT
CDR3 protein: CASSLLTGTATDTQYF

V gene: TRBV7-2
J gene: TRBJ2-1
clone size: .
D gene: .
CDR3 DNA: TGTGCCAGCAGCTTCCTGGCTGGGGGTCCAAATGAGCAGTTCTTC
CDR3 protein: CASSFLAGGPNEQFF

V gene: TRBV7-6
J gene: TRBJ2-3
clone size: .
D gene: TRBD2
CDR3 DNA: TGTGCCAGCAGCTCAGACGGGAGGTCGCAGTATTTT
CDR3 protein: CASSSDGRSQYF

V gene: TRBV29-1
J gene: TRBJ2-3
clone size: many
D gene: TRBD2
CDR3 DNA: TGCAGCGTTTCGACGGGAGGAGGAATGGCGCAGTATTTT
CDR3 protein: CSVSTGGGMAQYF

V gene: TRBV25-1
J gene: TRBJ1-4
clone size: few
D gene: TRBD1
CDR3 DNA: TGTGCCAGCAGTGAATGGGGGACAGGGGCGTGGGTAACTAATGAAAAACTGTTTTTT
CDR3 protein: CASSEWGTGAWVTNEKLFF

V gene: TRBV16
J gene: TRBJ2-5
clone size: few
D gene: TRBD2
CDR3 DNA: TGTGCCAGCGTTCCCCGCGGGGGGGCGGAAGAGACCCAGTACTTC
CDR3 protein: CASVPRGGAEETQYF

V gene: TRBV28
J gene: TRBJ2-1
clone size: .
D gene: TRBD2
CDR3 DNA: TGTGCCAGCAGCGGACTAGCGGGAGTGTCCTACAATGAGCAGTTCTTC
CDR3 protein: CASSGLAGVSYNEQFF

V gene: TRBV28
J gene: TRBJ1-5
clone size: .
D gene: .
CDR3 DNA: TGTGCCAGCAGTTGGGGGGCGATTCCCCAGCATTTT
CDR3 protein: CASSWGAIPQHF

V gene: TRBV21-1
J gene: TRBJ2-5
clone size: .
D gene: .
CDR3 DNA: TGTGCCAGCAGCCACGGCCAGGGGAAGGGTCTAGAAGACCAGTACTTC
CDR3 protein: CASSHGQGKGLEDQYF

V gene: TRBV5-1
J gene: TRBJ2-3
clone size: many
D gene: TRBD2
CDR3 DNA: TGCGCCAGCAGCTTGGGTGTTAGCGGGGCCCGACCAGATACGCAGTATTTT
CDR3 protein: CASSLGVSGARPDTQYF

V gene: TRBV5-4
J gene: TRBJ2-2
clone size: .
D gene: .
CDR3 DNA: TGTGCCAGCAGCTTTGAGCAAGGAATGGGGGAGCTGTTTTTT
CDR3 protein: CASSFEQGMGELFF

V gene: TRBV5-1
J gene: TRBJ2-1
clone size: few
D gene: TRBD1
CDR3 DNA: TGCGCCAGCAGTTCAGGGGGACAGGGGGCATACAATGAGCAGTTCTTC
CDR3 protein: CASSSGGQGAYNEQFF

V gene: TRBV6-2/TRBV6-3
J gene: TRBJ1-1
clone size: .
D gene: TRBD1
CDR3 DNA: TGTGCCAGCACCCCATACCGGGACAGGGTGTACGGAGGTGCGAACACTGAAGCTTTCTTT
CDR3 protein: CASTPYRDRVYGGANTEAFF

V gene: TRBV30
J gene: TRBJ1-1
clone size: few
D gene: .
CDR3 DNA: TGTGCCTGGAGTCTAAAGACAGCCGGCGCGAACACTGAAGCTTTCTTT
CDR3 protein: CAWSLKTAGANTEAFF

V gene: TRBV20-1
J gene: TRBJ2-7
clone size: many
D gene: .
CDR3 DNA: TGCAGTGTCGCTTGGGGCTACGAGCAGTACTTC
CDR3 protein: CSVAWGYEQYF

V gene: TRBV20-1
J gene: TRBJ2-2
clone size: .
D gene: .
CDR3 DNA: TGCAGCGCCACCCGGACCGGGGAGCTTTTTTTT
CDR3 protein: CSATRTGELFF

V gene: TRBV6-2/TRBV6-3
J gene: TRBJ2-7
clone size: few
D gene: TRBD1
CDR3 DNA: TGTGCCAGCAGTTACTCTGCCGGACAGGACGAGCAGTACTTC
CDR3 protein: CASSYSAGQDEQYF

V gene: TRBV11-2
J gene: TRBJ2-1
clone size: few
D gene: TRBD2
CDR3 DNA: TGTGCCAGCAGCTTTCGGCTAGCGGGAACCTCTCCAGACAATGAGCAGTTCTTC
CDR3 protein: CASSFRLAGTSPDNEQFF

V gene: TRBV4-1
J gene: TRBJ2-7
clone size: many
D gene: .
CDR3 DNA: TGCGCCAGCAGCCAATTTAGGGGGAGTGGCAACGAGCAGTACTTC
CDR3 protein: CASSQFRGSGNEQYF

V gene: TRBV28
J gene: TRBJ1-1
clone size: .
D gene: TRBD1
CDR3 DNA: TGTGCCAGCAGTCAACAGGGGCCCCGCACTGAAGCTTTCTTT
CDR3 protein: CASSQQGPRTEAFF

V gene: TRBV6-2/TRBV6-3
J gene: TRBJ1-6
clone size: .
D gene: .
CDR3 DNA: TGTGCCAGCAAAAAGCCGTATAATGAGGGGGACAACTCACCCCTCCACTTT
CDR3 protein: CASKKPYNEGDNSPLHF

V gene: TRBV27
J gene: TRBJ2-1
clone size: .
D gene: TRBD1
CDR3 DNA: TGTGCCAGCAGTTATTTACAATGGGGACAGGGGAAATACAATGAGCAGTTCTTC
CDR3 protein: CASSYLQWGQGKYNEQFF

V gene: TRBV11-2
J gene: TRBJ1-1
clone size: few
D gene: TRBD1
CDR3 DNA: TGTGCCAGCAGCTTTCAGGGGGGGAGCGCTGAAGCTTTCTTT
CDR3 protein: CASSFQGGSAEAFF

V gene: TRBV5-6
J gene: TRBJ1-4
clone size: .
D gene: TRBD1
CDR3 DNA: TGTGCCAGCAGCGTTACAGGGGGTTCTTATGAAAAACTGTTTTTT
CDR3 protein: CASSVTGGSYEKLFF

V gene: TRBV7-2
J gene: TRBJ1-3
clone size: many
D gene: .
CDR3 DNA: TGTGCCAGCAGCTTAGTTTTTCGGGGTCGTGGAAACACCATATATTTT
CDR3 protein: CASSLVFRGRGNTIYF

V gene: TRBV6-5
J gene: TRBJ1-2
clone size: few
D gene: .
CDR3 DNA: TGTGCCAGCAGTTACTCGACTGGGACCTATGGCTACACCTTC
CDR3 protein: CASSYSTGTYGYTF

V gene: TRBV3-1
J gene: TRBJ2-1
clone size: few
D gene: .
CDR3 DNA: TGTGCCAGCAGCCATCTCTCCAGGAACAATGAGCAGTTCTTC
CDR3 protein: CASSHLSRNNEQFF

V gene: TRBV14
J gene: TRBJ2-2
clone size: many
D gene: .
CDR3 DNA: TGTGCCAGCAGCCCCACAAACACCGGGGAGCTGTTTTTT
CDR3 protein: CASSPTNTGELFF

V gene: TRBV29-1
J gene: TRBJ2-7
clone size: many
D gene: .
CDR3 DNA: TGCAGCGTCGGGACTTCGTCCTACGAGCAGTACTTC
CDR3 protein: CSVGTSSYEQYF

V gene: TRBV4-1
J gene: TRBJ1-4
clone size: few
D gene: .
CDR3 DNA: TGCGCCAGCAGCCAAAATTGGGAAAAACTGTTTTTT
CDR3 protein: CASSQNWEKLFF

V gene: TRBV7-2
J gene: TRBJ2-2
clone size: few
D gene: TRBD1
CDR3 DNA: TGTGCCAGCAGCCTCCAGGGGGCAGGGGGCTCTGGCGGGGAGCTGTTTTTT
CDR3 protein: CASSLQGAGGSGGELFF

V gene: TRBV5-8
J gene: TRBJ2-7
clone size: .
D gene: .
CDR3 DNA: TGTGCCAGCAGCTTGAGGCCCAGGGGATGGCAGTACTTC
CDR3 protein: CASSLRPRGWQYF

V gene: TRBV19
J gene: TRBJ2-1
clone size: .
D gene: TRBD2
CDR3 DNA: TGTGCCAGTAGGAGGACTAGCGGGGAGAATGAGCAGTTCTTC
CDR3 protein: CASRRTSGENEQFF

V gene: TRBV18
J gene: TRBJ2-7
clone size: few
D gene: .
CDR3 DNA: TGTGCCAGCTCACTATCTCAGACTCAGTCCTACGAGCAGTACTTC
CDR3 protein: CASSLSQTQSYEQYF

V gene: TRBV5-8
J gene: TRBJ1-1
clone size: few
D gene: .
CDR3 DNA: TGTGCCAGCAGCTTGGACGGGATCACTGAAGCTTTCTTT
CDR3 protein: CASSLDGITEAFF

V gene: TRBV7-8
J gene: TRBJ2-4
clone size: many
D gene: TRBD2
CDR3 DNA: TGTGCCAGCAGCTTAGGGGGGACTAGCGGGGGCCTAAACATTCAGTACTTC
CDR3 protein: CASSLGGTSGGLNIQYF

V gene: TRBV4-1
J gene: TRBJ2-3
clone size: many
D gene: TRBD2
CDR3 DNA: TGCGCCAGCAGCCAAGTAGCGGGGGGCACAGATACGCAGTATTTT
CDR3 protein: CASSQVAGGTDTQYF

V gene: TRBV7-2
J gene: TRBJ2-3
clone size: few
D gene: TRBD2
CDR3 DNA: TGTGCCAGCAGCCCCCAAGCGGGAATGGTTAGAAATACGCAGTATTTT
CDR3 protein: CASSPQAGMVRNTQYF

V gene: TRBV12-3/TRBV12-4
J gene: TRBJ1-2
clone size: few
D gene: .
CDR3 DNA: TGTGCCAGCAGCCCGATATGGGGGCGAGCTAACTATGGCTACACCTTC
CDR3 protein: CASSPIWGRANYGYTF

V gene: TRBV7-2
J gene: TRBJ2-7
clone size: .
D gene: TRBD2
CDR3 DNA: TGTGCCAGCAGCTTAGCGCGGGAGGGGTCCTACGAGCAGTACTTC
CDR3 protein: CASSLAREGSYEQYF

V gene: TRBV6-2/TRBV6-3
J gene: TRBJ2-6
clone size: few
D gene: .
CDR3 DNA: TGTGCCAGCAGTTGGGGACTCCACTCTGGGGCCAACGTCCTGACTTTC
CDR3 protein: CASSWGLHSGANVLTF

V gene: TRBV6-6
J gene: TRBJ1-1
clone size: few
D gene: TRBD1
CDR3 DNA: TGTGCCAGCAGTCCCAGACAGGGGGCTGAAGCTTTCTTT
CDR3 protein: CASSPRQGAEAFF

V gene: TRBV7-2
J gene: TRBJ2-5
clone size: .
D gene: .
CDR3 DNA: TGTGCCAGCAGCTTAGAGGGACACCTTGGGGGAGAGACCCAGTACTTC
CDR3 protein: CASSLEGHLGGETQYF

V gene: TRBV10-3
J gene: TRBJ2-7
clone size: few
D gene: TRBD2
CDR3 DNA: TGTGCCATCAGTGGGGCCAACCGGGGGGGGGCCTACGAGCAGTACTTC
CDR3 protein: CAISGANRGGAYEQYF

V gene: TRBV5-1
J gene: TRBJ2-7
clone size: many
D gene: .
CDR3 DNA: TGCGCCAGCAGCTTTAGTCAGGGACCCTACGAGCAGTACTTC
CDR3 protein: CASSFSQGPYEQYF

V gene: TRBV3-1
J gene: TRBJ2-6
clone size: few
D gene: TRBD1
CDR3 DNA: TGTGCCAGCAGCCAAGGCGCGACAGGGAAATTTTCGGGGGCCAACGTCCTGACTTTC
CDR3 protein: CASSQGATGKFSGANVLTF

V gene: TRBV2
J gene: TRBJ1-6
clone size: many
D gene: TRBD1
CDR3 DNA: TGTGCCAGCAGCTCCGGACAGGATAATTCACCCCTCCACTTT
CDR3 protein: CASSSGQDNSPLHF

V gene: TRBV15
J gene: TRBJ1-1
clone size: .
D gene: .
CDR3 DNA: TGTGCCACCAGCAGGGATTCACAGAACACTGAAGCTTTCTTT
CDR3 protein: CATSRDSQNTEAFF

V gene: TRBV2
J gene: TRBJ2-1
clone size: few
D gene: .
CDR3 DNA: TGTGCCAGCATCGACCCCTATGGAAAATTGGGAGTTAAGTTTTCTAATGAGCAGTTCTTC
CDR3 protein: CASIDPYGKLGVKFSNEQFF

V gene: TRBV5-6
J gene: TRBJ2-7
clone size: many
D gene: .
CDR3 DNA: TGTGCCAGCAGCCACAGGGTCTCCTACGAGCAGTACTTC
CDR3 protein: CASSHRVSYEQYF

V gene: TRBV20-1
J gene: TRBJ2-4
clone size: many
D gene: TRBD1
CDR3 DNA: TGCAGTGCTAGAGCGACAGGGGTAACCAAAAACATTCAGTACTTC
CDR3 protein: CSARATGVTKNIQYF

V gene: TRBV19
J gene: TRBJ2-6
clone size: .
D gene: .
CDR3 DNA: TGTGCCAGTAGCAAAAGCCGGGACCGGGCCAACGTCCTGACTTTC
CDR3 protein: CASSKSRDRANVLTF

V gene: TRBV4-3
J gene: TRBJ2-3
clone size: few
D gene: .
CDR3 DNA: TGCGCCAGCAGCCGCAATCCGGGAGATACGCAGTATTTT
CDR3 protein: CASSRNPGDTQYF

V gene: TRBV10-3
J gene: TRBJ2-3
clone size: many
D gene: TRBD2
CDR3 DNA: TGTGCCATCAGTGAGTCAGGGAGCGGGGGAAGCACAGATACGCAGTATTTT
CDR3 protein: CAISESGSGGSTDTQYF

V gene: TRBV6-5
J gene: TRBJ1-6
clone size: many
D gene: TRBD1
CDR3 DNA: TGTGCCAGCAGTTACCGACAGGGGATTAATTCACCCCTCCACTTT
CDR3 protein: CASSYRQGINSPLHF